The 30 T cell receptor beta chains given below trace back to one sample, sequenced in a study of beta chain features in type 1 diabetes. Overall study results and limits: Among all four CD4+ subsets, Type 1 diabetes patients had TCRB CDR3s that were moderately but significantly shorter.

Every isolated RNA sample was fully reverse transcribed, so sequencing captured expressed TCRB transcripts. Data came from immunoSEQ multiplex PCR; TCRdb stores just in-frame clones and leaves some out. The table has some 370,000 clones, 8.5% to 10% seen once. These TCRs are of unknown antigen specificity. The specimen was central memory CD4+ T cells from blood. The receptor source for this set is a man aged 25 to 40 with type 1 diabetes.

This clone was recorded many times. The rearrangement links TRBV7-9 to TRBJ2-3; D perhaps matches TRBD2 (5 bases). Germline V CDR1 and CDR2: SEHNR, FQNEAQ (reference sequence). This CDR3 has 17 residues. V was pared by 5 bases and J by 0 bases, with 18 bases between. CDR3 sequence: CASSHPTGLASTDTQYF. The CDR3 DNA reads TGTGCCAGCAGCCACCCTACCGGACTGGCTAGCACAGATACGCAGTATTTT.

Note on this clone: Other DNA sequences in the same sample also yield this CDR3. The chain combines TRBV6-5 with TRBJ2-7; no definite D call. This CDR3 spans 13 amino acids. Between the trimmed V and J ends, which lost 6 bases and 2 bases, there was a span of 11 bases. CDR1 is MNHEY and CDR2 is SVGAGI in the germline V gene. The CDR3 DNA reads as TGTGCCAGCAGCCCAGATCCTACCTACGAGCAGTACTTC. Its protein is CASSPDPTYEQYF.

The chain employs TRBV19 and TRBJ2-7; 8 positions agree with TRBD1. CDR1 and CDR2 (germline): LNHDA, SQIVND (reference sequence). V gave up 5 bases and J gave up 4 bases; unmatched junction bases: 10. The CDR3 runs 15 residues. In DNA form, the CDR3 reads TGTGCCAGTAGTTTCCGGGACAGGAAAGGGTACGAGCAGTACTTC. Its protein product is CASSFRDRKGYEQYF.

The V gene is TRBV7-2, the J gene TRBJ2-7, with 14 bases lining up with TRBD2. CDR3 length equals 18 residues. With 5 bases clipped from V and 4 bases from J, the junction kept 13 bases outside the gene matches. Germline V gene data show CDR1 as SGHTA and CDR2 as FQGNSA. The CDR3 protein is CASSPYPGTSGRRYEQYF. In DNA, the CDR3 is TGTGCCAGCAGCCCCTACCCCGGGACTAGCGGGAGACGATACGAGCAGTACTTC.

The sample holds many counts of this clone. This chain connects TRBV28 to TRBJ1-4, with 8 positions matching TRBD1. This CDR3 is built from 14 residues. CDR1 and CDR2 (germline): MDHEN, SYDVKM. V shed 3 bases, J shed 7 bases, and the junction held 4 bases outside the gene matches. The CDR3 spells CASSLTGEGEKLFF. The CDR3 region has the DNA TGTGCCAGCAGTTTGACAGGGGAGGGTGAAAAACTGTTTTTT.

A few counts support this clone. The chain recombines TRBV4-1 with TRBJ2-7; TRBD2 agrees at 12 bases. V lost 3 bases and J lost 5; bases outside the gene matches: 14. The germline gives CDR1 MGHRA, CDR2 YSYEKL. The CDR3 has 18 residues. The CDR3 is CASSHSTLTSGSFNEQYF. The CDR3 bases are TGCGCCAGCAGCCACTCCACCCTGACTAGCGGGAGCTTCAACGAGCAGTACTTC.

The chain combines TRBV9 with TRBJ1-3, with D possibly TRBD1 on 5 matching bases. CDR1 is SGDLS, CDR2 YYNGEE, per germline. V shed 0 bases and J shed 0 bases, with 7 bases lying between them. CDR3 length equals 15 residues. The CDR3 spells CASSVGGYSGNTIYF. Written as DNA, the CDR3 is TGTGCCAGCAGCGTAGGGGGGTACTCTGGAAACACCATATATTTT.

This clone has a handful of counts. The rearrangement joins TRBV2 to TRBJ1-2; perhaps TRBD1 as D (5 bases). V was shortened by 6 bases and J by 2 bases, with 16 bases between the two germline ends. The CDR3 totals 15 residues. CDR1 SNHLY and CDR2 FYNNEI come from the germline V gene. CDR3 in amino acids: CASRFTRDANYGYTF. CDR3 nucleotides: TGTGCCAGCAGGTTCACCAGGGATGCGAACTATGGCTACACCTTC.

As for this clone: This may come from a read error, since a much larger clone is one base off. The sample holds other DNA sequences that translate to the same CDR3. The J gene is TRBJ2-7, the V gene TRBV11-2; no clear D. CDR3 length: 11 residues. V was shortened by 3 bases and J by 0 bases, with 0 bases between the two germline ends. Germline V gene sequence: CDR1 SGHAT, CDR2 FQNNGV. DNA of the CDR3: TGTGCCAGCAGCTTCTCCTACGAGCAGTACTTC. Its protein is CASSFSYEQYF.

This sequence joins TRBV28 and TRBJ1-1, with 7 bases that match TRBD1. CDR1 is MDHEN, CDR2 SYDVKM, per germline. With V trimmed by 5 bases and J by 5 bases, 14 bases remained unmatched. This CDR3 has 16 residues. The CDR3 nucleotides read TGTGCCAGCAGTCGCGGGGACAGACTCTTAACAACTGAAGCTTTCTTT. It yields the protein CASSRGDRLLTTEAFF.

This clone was observed a few times. The chain uses TRBV5-1 and TRBJ1-5, with 7 nucleotides matching TRBD1. The CDR3 loop spans 18 amino acids. Germline V gene data show CDR1 as SGHRS and CDR2 as YFSETQ. The V and J ends lost 2 bases and 5 bases, in that order; junction bases with no gene match: 16. The CDR3 spells CASSLPFDREKADQPQHF. CDR3 in DNA: TGCGCCAGCAGCTTACCGTTCGACAGGGAGAAGGCCGATCAGCCCCAGCATTTT.

The rearrangement links TRBV11-3 to TRBJ2-5; 15 nucleotides line up with TRBD2. The trim removed 5 bases at V and 3 bases at J, leaving 4 bases unmatched. This CDR3 region has 16 residues. Germline values: CDR1 SGHNT, CDR2 YENEEA. CDR3 coding DNA: TGTGCCAGCAGCCAGGGACTAGCGGGAGGTAAAGAGACCCAGTACTTC. Encoded protein: CASSQGLAGGKETQYF.

A few counts support this clone. This chain connects TRBV10-2 to TRBJ2-2, with D possibly matching TRBD1 (5 bases). Germline CDR1 is WSHSY and CDR2 is SAAADI. The germline V and J ends were trimmed by 6 bases and 7 bases, with 12 bases remaining between them. The CDR3 length is 13 residues. In DNA, the CDR3 is TGCGCCAGCAGGAAACAGGTTGACGGGGAGCTGTTTTTT. Amino acid sequence: CASRKQVDGELFF.

This clone appeared many times. The chain combines TRBV21-1 with TRBJ2-7; TRBD1, the D gene given by the table, was not confirmed from the DNA. TRBV21-1 is tagged as a pseudogene. The CDR3 spans 17 residues. The CDR3 loop reads CASSKGQRQGSCYEQYF. The CDR3 DNA reads as TGTGCCAGCAGCAAAGGTCAACGACAGGGAAGCTGCTACGAGCAGTACTTC.

The table lists this clone with a few counts. V gene TRBV7-2 combines with J gene TRBJ1-5; D perhaps matches TRBD1 (5 bases). The CDR3 runs to 14 residues. From germline, CDR1 is SGHTA and CDR2 FQGNSA. Trimming stripped 4 bases from V and 9 bases from J, with 16 bases between. CDR3 protein: CASSSRDQRGPQHF. As DNA, the CDR3 is TGTGCCAGCAGCTCAAGGGACCAAAGGGGGCCCCAGCATTTT.

This clone was detected only a few times. The chain couples TRBV7-2 to TRBJ2-1, with 16 bases fitting TRBD2. CDR3 length: 19 amino acids. Unmatched junction bases numbered 9, after V lost 0 bases and J lost 7 bases. Germline V gene lookup returns CDR1 SGHTA and CDR2 FQGNSA. The CDR3 protein is CASSLAGTSGRALGNEQFF. CDR3 DNA: TGTGCCAGCAGCTTAGCGGGGACTAGCGGGAGGGCCCTCGGGAATGAGCAGTTCTTC.

There are a few counts of this clone. The genes are TRBV9 and TRBJ2-5; TRBD2 is a possible D gene (6 bases). CDR3 length equals 14 residues. CDR1 SGDLS and CDR2 YYNGEE come from the germline V gene. Trimming stripped 3 bases from V and 4 bases from J, with 13 bases between. The CDR3 protein is CASSGPSAGETQYF. The CDR3 nucleotides read TGTGCCAGCAGCGGACCTAGCGCTGGAGAGACCCAGTACTTC.

This clone has only a few counts. The chain combines TRBV7-9 with TRBJ1-2, with D perhaps TRBD1 (6 bases). The germline gives CDR1 SEHNR, CDR2 FQNEAQ (reference sequence). The CDR3 has 15 residues. V lost 5 bases and J 1 base, leaving 14 bases between the germline ends. CDR3 sequence: CASSLGTPSNYGYTF. CDR3 nucleotides: TGTGCCAGCAGCCTCGGGACACCTAGTAACTATGGCTACACCTTC.

The J gene is TRBJ1-4, the V gene TRBV11-2; TRBD1 agrees at 8 bases. With V trimmed by 4 bases and J by 8 bases, 9 bases remained unmatched. Germline loops: CDR1 SGHAT, CDR2 FQNNGV. CDR3 size: 15 residues. The CDR3 region has the DNA TGTGCCAGCAGCTACATGACAGGGGTAGGGGAAAAACTGTTTTTT. This sequence encodes CASSYMTGVGEKLFF.

The chain has TRBV5-4 and TRBJ1-5; D is unclear. The germline gives CDR1 SGHNT, CDR2 YYREEE (reference sequence). This CDR3 has 12 amino acids. The V and J ends lost 2 bases and 7 bases respectively, with 7 bases between them. CDR3 protein: CASSFFGQPQHF. For the CDR3, the DNA is TGTGCCAGCAGCTTTTTCGGACAGCCCCAGCATTTT.

This clone was seen a handful of times. With a much larger clone just one base away, this may be a read error. The CDR3 nucleotides are TGTGCCAGCAGTACAGGGGCCGGGGAGACCCAGTACTTC. Translation gives CASSTGAGETQYF. The V and J genes are TRBV7-9 and TRBJ2-5; 7 bases map to TRBD1. The CDR3 loop spans 13 amino acids. The V and J ends lost 6 bases and 5 bases, in that order; junction bases with no gene match: 6. The germline V gene has CDR1 SEHNR and CDR2 FQNEAQ (reference sequence).

The chain carries TRBV5-1 and TRBJ2-7; 7 bases fit TRBD1. CDR3 length: 15 amino acids. Germline CDR1 is SGHRS and CDR2 is YFSETQ. V shed 4 bases, J shed 6 bases, and the junction held 13 bases outside the gene matches. CDR3: CASSTGSGTAAEQYF. The CDR3 nucleotides read TGCGCCAGCAGCACGGGCTCCGGGACAGCGGCCGAGCAGTACTTC.

This clone was detected ten times or more. This chain uses TRBV28 with TRBJ2-1; D is unresolved. The CDR3 covers 11 residues. V was clipped by 3 bases and J by 6 bases, with 3 bases between them. Germline lookup yields CDR1 MDHEN and CDR2 SYDVKM. CDR3 amino acids: CASSFVNEQFF. Here the CDR3 DNA reads TGTGCCAGCAGTTTTGTCAATGAGCAGTTCTTC.

This chain joins TRBV14 and TRBJ1-2, with TRBD1 matching over 9 bases. Germline V gene data show CDR1 as SGHDN and CDR2 as FVKESK. The J segment lost 4 bases and the V segment lost 1 base, leaving 4 bases of the junction unmatched. The CDR3 loop spans 15 amino acids. Here the CDR3 reads CASSQVGTGLYGYTF. DNA of the CDR3: TGTGCCAGCAGCCAAGTGGGGACAGGGCTCTATGGCTACACCTTC.

V usage is TRBV10-3 and J usage is TRBJ1-1; D possibly corresponds to TRBD1 (5 bases). V shed 3 bases and J shed 1 base, with 9 bases lying between them. The CDR3 consists of 14 residues. CDR1 and CDR2 from the germline V gene are ENHRY and SYGVKD. The CDR3 reads CAISDWGGNTEAFF. The CDR3 DNA is TGTGCCATCAGTGATTGGGGGGGGAACACTGAAGCTTTCTTT.

The V gene is TRBV19, the J gene TRBJ2-1; no clear D. The V gene's germline CDR1 is LNHDA and CDR2 SQIVND (reference sequence). This CDR3 region has 14 residues. V shed 0 bases and J shed 6 bases, with 9 bases lying between them. CDR3 region: CASSIEGVSNEQFF. As DNA, the CDR3 is TGTGCCAGTAGTATAGAGGGTGTATCCAATGAGCAGTTCTTC.

This chain uses TRBV5-1 with TRBJ1-2; D is perhaps TRBD1 (5 bases). This CDR3 is 15 amino acids long. Germline CDR1 is SGHRS and CDR2 is YFSETQ. Deletions cut 3 bases from V and 3 bases from J, with 15 bases between. CDR3 amino acids: CASSSQGGYDYGYTF. The CDR3 DNA reads TGCGCCAGCAGCTCTCAGGGTGGATACGACTATGGCTACACCTTC. Full variable domain (remainder filled in from reference TRBV5-1 and TRBJ1-2): KAGVTQTPRYLIKTRGQQVTLSCSPISGHRSVSWYQQTPGQGLQFLFEYFSETQRNKGNFPGRFSGRQFSNSRSEMNVSTLELGDSALYLCASSSQGGYDYGYTFGSGTRLTVV.

This clone occurred a few times. The chain couples TRBV2 to TRBJ1-5; no clear D gene. Germline V CDR1 and CDR2: SNHLY, FYNNEI. This CDR3 comprises 14 residues. Trimming pared 4 bases from V and 5 bases from J, leaving 12 bases between. CDR3 sequence reads: CASSVRKQYQPQHF. CDR3 DNA: TGTGCCAGCAGTGTACGGAAACAATATCAGCCCCAGCATTTT. Complete variable domain (other parts from reference TRBV2 and TRBJ1-5): EPEVTQTPSHQVTQMGQEVILRCVPISNHLYFYWYRQILGQKVEFLVSFYNNEISEKSEIFDDQFSVERPDGSNFTLKIRSTKLEDSAMYFCASSVRKQYQPQHFGDGTRLSIL.

The CDR3 spells CAMGTSGRIHEQYF. The CDR3 nucleotides read TGTGCCATGGGGACTAGCGGGAGGATCCACGAGCAGTACTTC. The gene calls are TRBV28 and TRBJ2-7; TRBD2 aligns across 15 bases. Per germline, CDR1 MDHEN and CDR2 SYDVKM. The V gene end was trimmed by 10 bases and the J gene end by 5 bases; junction bases not matched to a gene: 6. The CDR3 is made up of 14 amino acids. Together with reference TRBV28 and TRBJ2-7, the CDR3 gives the full variable domain: DVKVTQSSRYLVKRTGEKVFLECVQDMDHENMFWYRQDPGLGLRLIYFSYDVKMKEKGDIPEGYSVSREKKERFSLILESASTNQTSMYLCAMGTSGRIHEQYFGPGTRLTVT.

J is TRBJ2-2 and V is TRBV7-9; TRBD1 is a possible D gene (6 bases). From germline, CDR1 is SEHNR and CDR2 FQNEAQ (reference sequence). Deletions cut 1 base from V and 7 bases from J, with 10 bases between. There are 14 residues in the CDR3. CDR3 sequence (DNA): TGTGCCAGCAGCTTAGGACAGGCGTACGGGGAGCTGTTTTTT. Translation: CASSLGQAYGELFF.